This T cell receptor (beta chain) was retrieved from a study of read filtering for tumor transcriptome and immune sequencing. Germline loops: CDR1 MNHEY, CDR2 SVGEGT. The ends lost 0 bases at V and 0 bases at J; junction bases unmatched: 4. CDR3 length: 17 residues. This library used approximately 390 ng RNA and molecular barcoded adaptors spanning alpha/delta and beta/gamma chains. TCRdb independently ran MiXCR on the reads; one entry per CDR3 protein. Here the sample spans about 57,000 distinct CDR3 sequences, approximately 15% being singletons. General study points: The CD138-negative fraction was mixed bone marrow immune cells, not pure T cells. Approximately 80% of IR-seq clonotypes had one read, totaling roughly 3.5% of reads; RNA-seq: about 74% and 41%.

Concerning this clonotype itself: Its antigen is not known.

Specimen: a population of CD138-negative cells sorted from bone marrow. This receptor was taken from a donor at least 40 years old with multiple myeloma. The genes are TRBV6-2 or TRBV6-3 and TRBJ1-5, with 8 bases identical to TRBD1. The CDR3 reads CASSYSRGLNSNQPQHF. CDR3 in DNA: TGTGCCAGCAGTTACTCCAGGGGGCTCAATAGCAATCAGCCCCAGCATTTT.